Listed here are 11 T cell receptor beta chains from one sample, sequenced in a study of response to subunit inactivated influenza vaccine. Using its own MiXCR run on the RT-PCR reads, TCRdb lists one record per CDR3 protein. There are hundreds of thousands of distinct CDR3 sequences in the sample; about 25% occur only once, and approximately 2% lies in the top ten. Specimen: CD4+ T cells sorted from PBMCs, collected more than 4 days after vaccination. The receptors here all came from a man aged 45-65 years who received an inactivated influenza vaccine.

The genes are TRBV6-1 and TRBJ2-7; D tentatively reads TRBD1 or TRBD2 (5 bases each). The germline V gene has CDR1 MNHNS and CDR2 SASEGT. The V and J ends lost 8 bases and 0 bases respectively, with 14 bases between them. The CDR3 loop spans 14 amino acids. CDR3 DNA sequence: TGTGCCAGCCTTTGGGGGAGACTCTCCTACGAGCAGTACTTC. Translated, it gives CASLWGRLSYEQYF.

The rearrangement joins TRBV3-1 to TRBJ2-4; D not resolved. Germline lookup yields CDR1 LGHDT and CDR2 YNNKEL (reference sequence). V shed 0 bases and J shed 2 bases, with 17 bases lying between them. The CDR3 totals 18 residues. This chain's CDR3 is CASSQDFGRFFSKNIQYF. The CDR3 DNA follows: TGTGCCAGCAGCCAAGATTTCGGCAGGTTCTTCTCCAAAAACATTCAGTACTTC.

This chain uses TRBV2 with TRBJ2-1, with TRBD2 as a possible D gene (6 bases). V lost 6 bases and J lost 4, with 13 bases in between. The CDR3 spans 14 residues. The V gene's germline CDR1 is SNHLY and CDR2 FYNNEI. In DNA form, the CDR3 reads TGTGCCAGCAGGGAGTTACGGGGGTACAATGAGCAGTTCTTC. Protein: CASRELRGYNEQFF.

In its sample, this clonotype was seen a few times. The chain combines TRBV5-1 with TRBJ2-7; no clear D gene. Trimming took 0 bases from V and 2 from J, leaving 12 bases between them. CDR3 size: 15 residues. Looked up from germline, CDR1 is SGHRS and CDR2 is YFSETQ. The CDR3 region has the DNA TGCGCCAGCAGCTTGGCCTCGGGTCGGACCTACGAGCAGTACTTC. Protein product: CASSLASGRTYEQYF.

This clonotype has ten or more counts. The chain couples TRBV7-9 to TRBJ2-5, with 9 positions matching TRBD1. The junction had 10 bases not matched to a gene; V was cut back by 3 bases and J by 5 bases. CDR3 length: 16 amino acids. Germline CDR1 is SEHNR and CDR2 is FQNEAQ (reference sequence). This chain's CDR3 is CASSFGQGLNRETQYF. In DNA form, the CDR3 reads TGTGCCAGCAGCTTCGGACAGGGGTTGAATCGGGAGACCCAGTACTTC.

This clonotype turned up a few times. CDR3 protein: CSARKGTGGYEQYF. For the CDR3, the DNA is TGCAGTGCTAGAAAAGGGACAGGGGGCTACGAGCAGTACTTC. The chain is built from TRBV20-1 and TRBJ2-7; TRBD1 matches 11 bases. The CDR3 consists of 14 residues. Germline CDR1 DFQATT, CDR2 SNEGSKA (reference sequence). V was pared by 2 bases and J by 3 bases, with 3 bases of the junction left unmatched.

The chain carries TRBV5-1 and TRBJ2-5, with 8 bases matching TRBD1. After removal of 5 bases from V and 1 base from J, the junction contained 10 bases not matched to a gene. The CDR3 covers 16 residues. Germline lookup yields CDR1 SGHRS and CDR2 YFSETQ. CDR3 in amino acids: CASSFDTQGAQETQYF. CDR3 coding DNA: TGCGCCAGCAGTTTTGACACCCAGGGGGCCCAAGAGACCCAGTACTTC.

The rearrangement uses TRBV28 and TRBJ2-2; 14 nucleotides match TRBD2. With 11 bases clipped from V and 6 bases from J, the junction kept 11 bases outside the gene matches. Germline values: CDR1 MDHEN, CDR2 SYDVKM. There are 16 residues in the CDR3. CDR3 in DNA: TGTGCCGCCCTGACTAGCGGGAGGGCCAATGCCGGGGAGCTGTTTTTT. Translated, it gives CAALTSGRANAGELFF.

In DNA, the CDR3 is TGTGCCAGCAGTTACGGCCTCGATGGCTACACCTTC. Protein sequence: CASSYGLDGYTF. The chain employs TRBV6-6 and TRBJ1-2; D is uncertain. The CDR3 consists of 12 residues. Trimming took 2 bases from V and 6 from J, leaving 7 bases between them. Per germline, CDR1 MNHNY and CDR2 SVGAGI (reference sequence).

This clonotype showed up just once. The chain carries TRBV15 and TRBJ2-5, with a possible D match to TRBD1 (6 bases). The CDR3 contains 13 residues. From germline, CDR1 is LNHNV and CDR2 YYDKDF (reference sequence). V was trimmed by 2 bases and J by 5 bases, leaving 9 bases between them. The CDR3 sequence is CATSRTGRETQYF. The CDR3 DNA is TGTGCCACCAGCAGAACAGGGCGGGAGACCCAGTACTTC. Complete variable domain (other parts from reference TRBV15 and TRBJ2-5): DAMVIQNPRYQVTQFGKPVTLSCSQTLNHNVMYWYQQKSSQAPKLLFHYYDKDFNNEADTPDNFQSRRPNTSFCFLDIRSPGLGDTAMYLCATSRTGRETQYFGPGTRLLVL.

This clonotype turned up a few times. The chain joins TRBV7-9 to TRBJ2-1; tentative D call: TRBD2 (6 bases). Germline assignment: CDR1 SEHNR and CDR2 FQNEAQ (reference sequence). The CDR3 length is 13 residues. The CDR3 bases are TGTGTCGGACGGGAGCGTTCCTACAATGAGCAGTTCTTC. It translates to CVGRERSYNEQFF. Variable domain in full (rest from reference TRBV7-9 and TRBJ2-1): DTGVSQNPRHKITKRGQNVTFRCDPISEHNRLYWYRQTLGQGPEFLTYFQNEAQLEKSRLLSDRFSAERPKGSFSTLEIQRTEQGDSAMYLCVGRERSYNEQFFGPGTRLTVL.